These 16 T cell receptor beta chains were all obtained from the same sample, sequenced in a study of Ad26.COV2.S vaccination and SARS-CoV-2 variants. Sample treatment: over 15 received Ad26.COV2.S at low or high dose, single or two shots; five or six received placebo; per-sample allocation not given. The investigators took samples on day 63 after the first vaccine or placebo injection. TCRdb keeps only in-frame clones here, not all; method: immunoSEQ multiplex PCR. The sample lists roughly 460,000 clones, roughly 87% occurring once. Material: peripheral blood, obtained in a trial of Ad26.COV2.S vaccine versus placebo. These receptors were obtained from a person between 18 and 60 years old who received the Ad26.COV2.S COVID-19 vaccine or a placebo.

This clone was seen more than once but under ten times. This sequence joins TRBV2 and TRBJ2-1; D call uncertain. Germline CDR1 reads SNHLY; CDR2 reads FYNNEI. The ends were cut back, 10 bases at V and 8 bases at J, with 21 bases in the middle. CDR3 length: 14 residues. CDR3 amino acids: CAIPKGNFRDEQFF. DNA of the CDR3: TGTGCCATCCCGAAGGGTAATTTTCGGGATGAGCAGTTCTTC. The full variable domain, completed using reference TRBV2 and TRBJ2-1, is EPEVTQTPSHQVTQMGQEVILRCVPISNHLYFYWYRQILGQKVEFLVSFYNNEISEKSEIFDDQFSVERPDGSNFTLKIRSTKLEDSAMYFCAIPKGNFRDEQFFGPGTRLTVL.

The V and J genes are TRBV16 and TRBJ1-2, with D hard to call. This CDR3 has 14 residues. Germline V gene sequence: CDR1 KGHSY, CDR2 FQNENV. Trimming shortened V by 2 bases and J by 1 base, and 8 bases separated the two germline ends. The CDR3 reads CASSQTTGNYGYTF. CDR3 sequence (DNA): TGTGCCAGCAGCCAAACGACGGGTAACTATGGCTACACCTTC. Looking up the rest from reference TRBV16 and TRBJ1-2 gives the full variable domain: GEEVAQTPKHLVRGEGQKAKLYCAPIKGHSYVFWYQQVLKNEFKFLISFQNENVFDETGMPKERFSAKCLPNSPCSLEIQATKLEDSAVYFCASSQTTGNYGYTFGSGTRLTVV.

This clone appeared a few times. The sample contains more than one DNA sequence encoding this CDR3. This rearrangement joins TRBV2 to TRBJ2-7; D is unresolved. CDR1 is SNHLY and CDR2 is FYNNEI in the germline V gene. This CDR3 has 11 amino acids. Trimming took off 3 bases at V and 4 bases at J, with 4 bases between the two ends. The CDR3: CASSEIYEQYF. CDR3 bases: TGTGCCAGCAGTGAGATATACGAGCAGTACTTC.

The chain carries TRBV11-2 and TRBJ2-5; D is possibly TRBD1 or TRBD2 (7 bases each). Germline V gives CDR1 SGHAT, CDR2 FQNNGV. The V end was cut by 1 base, the J end by 7 bases, with 13 bases between. This CDR3 has 14 amino acids. The CDR3 protein is CASSLVGRGGTQYF. The DNA of the CDR3 is TGTGCCAGCAGCTTAGTTGGCAGGGGGGGGACCCAGTACTTC.

The J gene is TRBJ1-6, the V gene TRBV19; tentatively, D is TRBD1 (5 bases). The V and J ends lost 7 bases and 7 bases respectively, with 17 bases between them. There are 15 residues in the CDR3. Germline CDR1 is LNHDA and CDR2 is SQIVND (reference sequence). CDR3 sequence reads: CASKAGDRTNSPLHF. For the CDR3, the DNA is TGTGCCAGTAAGGCGGGGGACCGAACCAATTCACCCCTCCACTTT.

J is TRBJ2-5 and V is TRBV6-1, with D hard to call. V lost 1 base, J lost 6 bases, and 12 bases lay in between. The V gene's germline CDR1 is MNHNS and CDR2 SASEGT. This CDR3 region has 14 residues. This chain's CDR3 is CASSEGTPGQTQYF. The DNA for the CDR3 is TGTGCCAGCAGTGAAGGGACCCCGGGCCAGACCCAGTACTTC.

The V gene is TRBV4-1, the J gene TRBJ2-7, with D perhaps TRBD1 or TRBD2 (5 bases each). The CDR3 is 14 residues long. The V gene lost 2 bases and the J gene lost 4 bases, with 12 bases spanning the gap. The V gene's germline CDR1 is MGHRA and CDR2 YSYEKL. In DNA form, the CDR3 reads TGCGCCAGCAGCCAACCGGGACGGCGATACGAGCAGTACTTC. It codes for CASSQPGRRYEQYF.

This rearrangement joins TRBV20-1 to TRBJ1-2, with TRBD1 matching over 7 bases. The ends lost 3 bases at V and 6 bases at J; junction bases unmatched: 16. The germline CDR1 and CDR2 sequences are DFQATT and SNEGSKA (reference sequence). This CDR3 contains 16 residues. Here the CDR3 reads CSASRGGRQGKDGYTF. DNA of the CDR3: TGCAGTGCTAGTAGAGGGGGGAGACAGGGCAAGGATGGCTACACCTTC.

This chain joins TRBV12-5 and TRBJ1-4; TRBD1 agrees at 8 bases. This CDR3 has 15 amino acids. V gave up 5 bases and J gave up 4 bases; unmatched junction bases: 6. CDR1 and CDR2 from the germline V gene are LGHNT and FRNRAP. In DNA, the CDR3 is TGTGCTAGTGGTCCCGCCGGGACAGGTAATGAAAAACTGTTTTTT. Amino acid sequence: CASGPAGTGNEKLFF.

This rearrangement joins TRBV2 to TRBJ2-5, with 10 bases aligning to TRBD2. Per the germline V gene, CDR1 is SNHLY and CDR2 is FYNNEI. The CDR3 has 15 residues. With 6 bases clipped from V and 6 bases from J, the junction kept 10 bases outside the gene matches. The CDR3 DNA is TGTGCCAGCAGAGCCGGACTAGCGGAGGTGAAGACCCAGTACTTC. Translation gives CASRAGLAEVKTQYF.

Here the CDR3 DNA reads TGTGCCAGCAGTTCAGTTCAGGGGACCACAGATACGCAGTATTTT. Translating gives CASSSVQGTTDTQYF. This chain connects TRBV6-6 to TRBJ2-3; possible D gene TRBD1, 6 bases. CDR3 size: 15 residues. The germline V gene encodes CDR1 MNHNY and CDR2 SVGAGI (reference sequence). V lost 4 bases and J lost 2, with 13 bases in between.

This chain uses TRBV6-5 with TRBJ1-2; D possibly corresponds to TRBD1 (6 bases). The V and J ends lost 6 bases and 4 bases respectively, with 12 bases between them. Germline assignment: CDR1 MNHEY and CDR2 SVGAGI. The CDR3 runs to 13 residues. CDR3: CASRTGTLYGYTF. The CDR3 DNA reads TGTGCCAGCAGAACAGGGACACTCTATGGCTACACCTTC.

CDR3 sequence (DNA): TGTGCCAGTAGTATGGGGCTCCCCGAGGGGTCACCCCTCCACTTT. It translates to CASSMGLPEGSPLHF. This chain links TRBV19 with TRBJ1-6; tentatively, D is TRBD1 (5 bases). The germline V gene has CDR1 LNHDA and CDR2 SQIVND (reference sequence). This CDR3 is built from 15 residues. V was shortened by 3 bases and J by 10 bases, with 16 bases between the two germline ends. The full variable domain, completed using reference TRBV19 and TRBJ1-6, is DGGITQSPKYLFRKEGQNVTLSCEQNLNHDAMYWYRQDPGQGLRLIYYSQIVNDFQKGDIAEGYSVSREKKESFPLTVTSAQKNPTAFYLCASSMGLPEGSPLHFGNGTRLTVT.

The sample holds a few counts of this clone. V and J are TRBV5-4 and TRBJ2-2, with D hard to call. V lost 3 bases to trimming and J lost 6 bases, with 21 bases between them. Germline V gives CDR1 SGHNT, CDR2 YYREEE (reference sequence). The CDR3 has 17 residues. CDR3 region: CASSYSLFHWGPGELFF. The DNA of the CDR3 is TGTGCCAGCAGCTATAGTCTTTTCCATTGGGGTCCCGGGGAGCTGTTTTTT.

This rearrangement joins TRBV6-7 to TRBJ2-2; TRBD1 might be the D (5 bases). TRBV6-7 is assigned to the ORF class and has an uncertain function. Trimming cost V 6 bases and J 3 bases, with 11 bases left between them. The CDR3 consists of 14 residues. The CDR3 region has the DNA TGTGCCAGCAGCCGAGACAGAGACACCGGGGAGCTGTTTTTT. It is translated as CASSRDRDTGELFF.

A note on this clone: This sample includes further DNA sequences coding for the same CDR3. The J gene is TRBJ2-7, the V gene TRBV30, with a tentative D call TRBD1 (6 bases). The V and J ends lost 0 bases and 5 bases respectively, with 8 bases between them. This CDR3 is 12 amino acids long. In germline, CDR1 is GTSNPN, CDR2 SVGIG (reference sequence). The CDR3 DNA follows: TGTGCCTGGAGTGTACAGGGCAACGAGCAGTACTTC. Translation: CAWSVQGNEQYF.